This T cell receptor (beta chain) appears in the sequencing data of a study of shared T cell receptors in the human thymus. The CDR3 extends over 11 amino acids. Looked up from germline, CDR1 is LGHNT and CDR2 is FRNRAP. Generated by immunoSEQ multiplex PCR, the TCRdb table keeps only in-frame clones and is missing some. Among about 730,000 clones listed, approximately 85% were seen once. This sample was shared with a second study, whose subject was human thymus T cells. That publication notes: The donor group consisted of healthy Finnish infants who were having corrective surgery for congenital heart defects. Resected material from corrective heart surgery provided the thymus tissue analysed. Repertoires from thymus and blood appeared to show biased V and J gene usage. Thymic repertoires from unrelated individuals overlapped highly, related research reported.

The sample comprised thymocytes. This clonotype originated in a girl under two years old with a congenital heart defect. The chain uses TRBV12-5 and TRBJ1-1; D gene unclear. The CDR3 protein is CSQNPGTEAFF. The CDR3, as DNA: TGTTCTCAGAATCCGGGGACTGAAGCTTTCTTT. The variable domain in full, completed from reference TRBV12-5 and TRBJ1-1, reads DARVTQTPRHKVTEMGQEVTMRCQPILGHNTVFWYRQTMMQGLELLAYFRNRAPLDDSGMPKDRFSAEMPDATLATLKIQPSEPRDSAVYFCSQNPGTEAFFGQGTRLTVV.